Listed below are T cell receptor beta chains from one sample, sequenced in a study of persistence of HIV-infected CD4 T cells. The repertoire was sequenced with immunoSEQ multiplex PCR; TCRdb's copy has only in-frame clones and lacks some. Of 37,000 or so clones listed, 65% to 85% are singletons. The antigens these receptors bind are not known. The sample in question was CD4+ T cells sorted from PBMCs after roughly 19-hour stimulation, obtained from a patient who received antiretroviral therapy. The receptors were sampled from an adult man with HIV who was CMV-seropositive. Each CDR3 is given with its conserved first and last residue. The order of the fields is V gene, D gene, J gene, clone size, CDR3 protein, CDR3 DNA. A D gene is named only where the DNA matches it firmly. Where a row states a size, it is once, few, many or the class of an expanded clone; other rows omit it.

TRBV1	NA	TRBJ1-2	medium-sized	CTSSQDARTGYGYTF	TGCACCAGCAGCCAAGATGCGCGGACAGGATACGGCTACACCTTC
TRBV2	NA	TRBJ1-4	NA	CASTPFTSGGKLFF	TGTGCCAGCACCCCCTTTACCTCCGGAGGGAAACTGTTTTTT
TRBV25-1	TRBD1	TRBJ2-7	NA	CASTGQGNSYEQYF	TGTGCCAGCACAGGACAGGGGAACTCCTACGAGCAGTACTTC
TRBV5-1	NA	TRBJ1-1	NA	CASSLAGVQGTEAFF	TGCGCCAGCAGCTTGGCAGGGGTTCAGGGCACTGAAGCTTTCTTT
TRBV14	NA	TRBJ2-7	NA	CASSQGYLTLGEQYF	TGTGCCAGCAGCCAAGGGTACCTCACTTTAGGCGAGCAGTACTTC
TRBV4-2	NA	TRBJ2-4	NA	CASSPEAGGGIQYF	TGTGCCAGCAGCCCGGAAGCTGGAGGGGGCATTCAGTACTTC
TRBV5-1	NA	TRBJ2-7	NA	CASSFEGNAGEQYF	TGCGCCAGCAGCTTCGAAGGGAACGCAGGCGAGCAGTACTTC
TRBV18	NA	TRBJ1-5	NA	CASSPEGALGPQHF	TGTGCCAGCTCACCGGAGGGAGCCCTGGGGCCCCAGCATTTT
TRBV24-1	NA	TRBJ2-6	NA	CATQSGANVLTF	TGTGCCACTCAATCTGGGGCCAACGTCCTGACTTTC
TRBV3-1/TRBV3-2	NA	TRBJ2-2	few	CASSQGLLGGELFF	TGTGCCAGCAGCCAGGGCCTACTGGGCGGGGAGCTGTTTTTT
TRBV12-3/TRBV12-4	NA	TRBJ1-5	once	CASSLGRNQPQHF	TGTGCCAGCAGTTTAGGGAGAAATCAGCCCCAGCATTTT
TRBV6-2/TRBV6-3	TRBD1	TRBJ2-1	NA	CASSFRTGGHNEQFF	TGTGCCAGCAGTTTTCGCACAGGGGGCCACAATGAGCAGTTCTTC
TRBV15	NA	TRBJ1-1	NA	CATSRVSDSEAFF	TGTGCCACCAGCAGAGTTTCGGACTCTGAAGCTTTCTTT
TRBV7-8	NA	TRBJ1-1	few	CASKLTEMNTEAFF	TGTGCCAGCAAGCTGACAGAGATGAACACTGAAGCTTTCTTT
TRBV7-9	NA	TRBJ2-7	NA	CASGVVSYEQYF	TGTGCCAGCGGTGTAGTTTCCTACGAGCAGTACTTC
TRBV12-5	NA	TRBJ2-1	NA	CASGLGQGMNEQFF	TGTGCTAGTGGTTTGGGTCAGGGGATGAATGAGCAGTTCTTC
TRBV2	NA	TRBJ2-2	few	CASSGDGELFF	TGTGCCAGCAGTGGGGACGGGGAGCTGTTTTTT
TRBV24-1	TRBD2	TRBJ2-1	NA	CATSDWTSGVLSEQFF	TGTGCCACCAGTGACTGGACTAGCGGGGTCCTAAGTGAGCAGTTCTTC
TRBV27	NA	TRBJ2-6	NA	CASSHAGRSGANVLTF	TGTGCCAGCAGCCACGCAGGACGCTCTGGGGCCAACGTCCTGACTTTC
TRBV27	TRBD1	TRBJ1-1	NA	CATRRTGVAMNTEAFF	TGTGCCACCCGGAGGACAGGGGTAGCCATGAACACTGAAGCTTTCTTT
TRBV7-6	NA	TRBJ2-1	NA	CASKPFTRTSDFNEQFF	TGTGCCAGCAAGCCTTTTACCCGGACAAGTGACTTCAATGAGCAGTTCTTC
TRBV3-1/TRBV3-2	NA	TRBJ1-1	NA	CASSHGGGTEAFF	TGTGCCAGCAGCCACGGAGGGGGCACTGAAGCTTTCTTT